This note documents a single T cell receptor (beta chain) sequence. This entry comes from a study of early T cells in non-severe SARS-CoV-2 infection. Germline V gene lookup returns CDR1 MNHEY and CDR2 SVGAGI. The CDR3 contains 13 residues. V lost 5 bases and J 4 bases, leaving 11 bases between the germline ends. Unique molecular identifiers were added to individual cDNA molecules. TCRdb re-analysed the 5' RACE reads in MiXCR, keeping a single row per CDR3 protein. The table has about 98,000 distinct CDR3 sequences, more than 9.5% seen once; the top ten hold 4.5% to 5.5%. The chain couples TRBV6-5 to TRBJ1-2, with TRBD1 as a possible D gene (6 bases). The sequenced sample was whole blood. The sequence derives from an adult who was a healthcare worker with PCR-confirmed SARS-CoV-2 infection or an uninfected control (not recorded which). The CDR3 loop reads CASSEDRFYGYTF. Here the CDR3 DNA reads TGTGCCAGCAGTGAGGACAGATTCTATGGCTACACCTTC.